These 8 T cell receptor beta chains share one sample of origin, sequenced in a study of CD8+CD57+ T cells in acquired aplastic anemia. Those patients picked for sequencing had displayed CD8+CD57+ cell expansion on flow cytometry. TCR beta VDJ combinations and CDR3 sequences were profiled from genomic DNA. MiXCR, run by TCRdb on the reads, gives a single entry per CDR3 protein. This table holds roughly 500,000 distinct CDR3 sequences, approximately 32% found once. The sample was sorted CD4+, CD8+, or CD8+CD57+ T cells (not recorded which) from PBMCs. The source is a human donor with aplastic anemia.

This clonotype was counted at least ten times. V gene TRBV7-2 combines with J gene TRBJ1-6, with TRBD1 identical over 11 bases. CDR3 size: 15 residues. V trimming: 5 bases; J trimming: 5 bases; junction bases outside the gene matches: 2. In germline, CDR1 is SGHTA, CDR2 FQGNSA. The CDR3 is CASSRGQGDNSPLHF. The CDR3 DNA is TGTGCCAGCAGCAGGGGACAGGGGGATAATTCACCCCTCCACTTT.

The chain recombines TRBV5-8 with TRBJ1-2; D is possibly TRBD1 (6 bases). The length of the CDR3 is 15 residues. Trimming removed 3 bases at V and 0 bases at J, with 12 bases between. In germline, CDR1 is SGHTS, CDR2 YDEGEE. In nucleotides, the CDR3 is TGTGCCAGCAGCTCGGGACACCCAGCTAACTATGGCTACACCTTC. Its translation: CASSSGHPANYGYTF.

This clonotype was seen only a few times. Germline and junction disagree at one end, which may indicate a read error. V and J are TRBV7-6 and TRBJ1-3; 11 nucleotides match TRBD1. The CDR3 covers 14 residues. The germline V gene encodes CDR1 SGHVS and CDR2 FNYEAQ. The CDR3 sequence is CVSSLMDRGHTIYF. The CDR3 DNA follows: TGTGTCAGCAGCTTAATGGACAGGGGGCACACCATATATTTT.

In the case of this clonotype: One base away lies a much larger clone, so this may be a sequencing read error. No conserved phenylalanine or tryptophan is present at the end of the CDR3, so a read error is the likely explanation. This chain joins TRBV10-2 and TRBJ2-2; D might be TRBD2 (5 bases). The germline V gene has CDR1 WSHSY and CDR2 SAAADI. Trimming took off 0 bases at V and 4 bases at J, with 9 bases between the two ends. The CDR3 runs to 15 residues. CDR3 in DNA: TGCGCCAGCAGTGAGTCGACGGGGAGCACCGGGGAGCTGTTTTCT. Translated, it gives CASSESTGSTGELFS.

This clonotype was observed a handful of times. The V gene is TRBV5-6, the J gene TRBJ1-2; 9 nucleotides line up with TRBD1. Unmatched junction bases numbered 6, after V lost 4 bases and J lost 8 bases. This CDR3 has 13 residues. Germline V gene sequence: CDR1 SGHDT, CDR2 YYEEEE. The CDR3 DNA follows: TGTGCCAGCAGCGCGGGACAGGGCGAAGGCTACACCTTC. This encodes CASSAGQGEGYTF. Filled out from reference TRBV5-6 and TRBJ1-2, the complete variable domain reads DAGVTQSPTHLIKTRGQQVTLRCSPKSGHDTVSWYQQALGQGPQFIFQYYEEEERQRGNFPDRFSGHQFPNYSSELNVNALLLGDSALYLCASSAGQGEGYTFGSGTRLTVV.

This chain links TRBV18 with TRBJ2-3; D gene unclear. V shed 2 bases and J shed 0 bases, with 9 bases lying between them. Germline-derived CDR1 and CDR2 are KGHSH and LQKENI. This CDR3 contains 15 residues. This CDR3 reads CASSPWSRSTDTQYF. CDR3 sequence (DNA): TGTGCCAGCTCACCATGGTCCAGAAGCACAGATACGCAGTATTTT.

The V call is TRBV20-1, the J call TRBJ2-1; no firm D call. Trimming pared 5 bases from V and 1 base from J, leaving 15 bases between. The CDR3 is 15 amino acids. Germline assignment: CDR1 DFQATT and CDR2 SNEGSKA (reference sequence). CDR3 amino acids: CSAPRGASSYNEQFF. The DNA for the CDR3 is TGCAGTGCTCCCCGTGGAGCGTCATCCTACAATGAGCAGTTCTTC.

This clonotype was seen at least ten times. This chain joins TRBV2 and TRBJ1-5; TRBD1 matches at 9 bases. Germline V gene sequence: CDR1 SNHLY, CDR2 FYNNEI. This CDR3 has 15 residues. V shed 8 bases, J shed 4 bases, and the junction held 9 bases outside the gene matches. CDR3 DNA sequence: TGTGCCAGCCGACAGAGTGGACAGGGGAATCAGCCCCAGCATTTT. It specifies CASRQSGQGNQPQHF.